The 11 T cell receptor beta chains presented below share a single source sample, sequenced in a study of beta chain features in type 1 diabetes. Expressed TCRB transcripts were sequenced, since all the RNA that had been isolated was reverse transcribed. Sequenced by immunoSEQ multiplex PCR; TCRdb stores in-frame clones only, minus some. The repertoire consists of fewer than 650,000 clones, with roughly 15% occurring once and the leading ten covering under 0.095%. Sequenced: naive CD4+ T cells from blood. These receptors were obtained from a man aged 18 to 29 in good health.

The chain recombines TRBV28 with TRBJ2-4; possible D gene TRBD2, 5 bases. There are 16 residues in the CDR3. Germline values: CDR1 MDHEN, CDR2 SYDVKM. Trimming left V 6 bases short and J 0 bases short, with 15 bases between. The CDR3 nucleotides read TGTGCCAGCAGGGAGGTGAGACTGCTAGCCAAAAACATTCAGTACTTC. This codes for CASREVRLLAKNIQYF.

CDR3 region: CASSLTAGTGELFF. The DNA of the CDR3 is TGTGCCAGCAGCTTAACAGCGGGCACCGGGGAGCTGTTTTTT. V usage is TRBV7-3 and J usage is TRBJ2-2; tentative D call: TRBD2 (6 bases). V lost 0 bases, J lost 4 bases, and 6 bases lay in between. The germline CDR1 and CDR2 sequences are SGHTA and FQGTGA. The CDR3 loop spans 14 amino acids.

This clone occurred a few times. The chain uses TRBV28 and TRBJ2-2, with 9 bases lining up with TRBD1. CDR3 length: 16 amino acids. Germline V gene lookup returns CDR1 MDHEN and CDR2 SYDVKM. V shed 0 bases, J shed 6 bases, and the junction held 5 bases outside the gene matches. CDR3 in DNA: TGTGCCAGCAGTTTATGGGACAGGGGTAGGCCCGGGGAGCTGTTTTTT. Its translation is CASSLWDRGRPGELFF.

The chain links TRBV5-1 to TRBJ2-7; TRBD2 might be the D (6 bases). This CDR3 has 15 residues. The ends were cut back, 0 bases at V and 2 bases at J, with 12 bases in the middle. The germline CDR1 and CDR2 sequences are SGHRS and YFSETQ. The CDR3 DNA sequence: TGCGCCAGCAGCTTGGTGGGAGGAAACCCCTACGAGCAGTACTTC. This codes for CASSLVGGNPYEQYF.

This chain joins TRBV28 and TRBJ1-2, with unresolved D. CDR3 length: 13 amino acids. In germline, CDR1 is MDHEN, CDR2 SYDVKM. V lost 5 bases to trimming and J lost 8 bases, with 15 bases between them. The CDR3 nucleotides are TGTGCCAGCAGTCCGGTGGGATTCGGCGGCTACACCTTC. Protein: CASSPVGFGGYTF.

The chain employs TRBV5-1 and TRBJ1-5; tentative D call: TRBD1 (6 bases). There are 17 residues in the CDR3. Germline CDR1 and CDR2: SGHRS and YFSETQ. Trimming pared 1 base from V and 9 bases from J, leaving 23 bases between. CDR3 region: CASSLFGRGITGSPQHF. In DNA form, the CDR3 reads TGCGCCAGCAGCTTGTTTGGAAGGGGGATAACGGGTTCGCCCCAGCATTTT. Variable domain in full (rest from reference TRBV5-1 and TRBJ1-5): KAGVTQTPRYLIKTRGQQVTLSCSPISGHRSVSWYQQTPGQGLQFLFEYFSETQRNKGNFPGRFSGRQFSNSRSEMNVSTLELGDSALYLCASSLFGRGITGSPQHFGDGTRLSIL.

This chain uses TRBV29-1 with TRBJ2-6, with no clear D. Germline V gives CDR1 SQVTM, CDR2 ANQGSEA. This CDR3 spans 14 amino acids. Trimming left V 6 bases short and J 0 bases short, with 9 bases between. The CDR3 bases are TGCAGCGTCCGACCGTTCTCTGGGGCCAACGTCCTGACTTTC. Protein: CSVRPFSGANVLTF.

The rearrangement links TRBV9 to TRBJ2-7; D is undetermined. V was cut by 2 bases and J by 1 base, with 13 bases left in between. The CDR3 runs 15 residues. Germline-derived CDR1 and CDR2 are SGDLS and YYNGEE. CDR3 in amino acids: CASSVGSMLSYEQYF. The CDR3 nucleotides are TGTGCCAGCAGCGTGGGTAGTATGCTGTCCTACGAGCAGTACTTC.

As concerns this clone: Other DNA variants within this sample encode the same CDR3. The CDR3 DNA is TGTGCCAGCTCACCGCAGGGGGACGAGCAGTACTTC. It specifies CASSPQGDEQYF. The chain is built from TRBV18 and TRBJ2-7; 7 positions match TRBD1. Germline V gene sequence: CDR1 KGHSH, CDR2 LQKENI. This CDR3 has 12 amino acids. The V gene end was trimmed by 3 bases and the J gene end by 5 bases; junction bases not matched to a gene: 1.

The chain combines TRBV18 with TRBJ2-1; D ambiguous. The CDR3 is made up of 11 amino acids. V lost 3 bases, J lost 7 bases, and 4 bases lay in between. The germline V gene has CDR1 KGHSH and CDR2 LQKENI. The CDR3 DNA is TGTGCCAGCTCACCTCAAAATGAGCAGTTCTTC. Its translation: CASSPQNEQFF.

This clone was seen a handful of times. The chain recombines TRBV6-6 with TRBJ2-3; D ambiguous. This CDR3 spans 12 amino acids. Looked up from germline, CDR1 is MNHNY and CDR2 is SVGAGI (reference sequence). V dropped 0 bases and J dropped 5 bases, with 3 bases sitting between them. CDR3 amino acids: CASSYSLDTQYF. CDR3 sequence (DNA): TGTGCCAGCAGTTACTCGCTAGATACGCAGTATTTT.